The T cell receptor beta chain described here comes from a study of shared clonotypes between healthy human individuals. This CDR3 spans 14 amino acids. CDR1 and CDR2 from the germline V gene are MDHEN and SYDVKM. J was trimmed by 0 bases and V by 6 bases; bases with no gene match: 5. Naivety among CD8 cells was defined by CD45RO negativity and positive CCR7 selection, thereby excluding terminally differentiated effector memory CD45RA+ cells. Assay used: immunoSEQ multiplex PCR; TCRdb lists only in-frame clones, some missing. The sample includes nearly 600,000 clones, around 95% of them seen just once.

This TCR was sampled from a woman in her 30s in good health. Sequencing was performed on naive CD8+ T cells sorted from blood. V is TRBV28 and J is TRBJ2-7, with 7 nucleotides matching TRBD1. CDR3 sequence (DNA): TGTGCCAGCAGCCTACAGGGGCACTCCTACGAGCAGTACTTC. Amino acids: CASSLQGHSYEQYF.